The 28 T cell receptor beta chains below were found in one sample sequenced in a study of blood T cell repertoires in COVID-19. Clones were sequenced by immunoSEQ multiplex PCR, and TCRdb holds only the in-frame ones, with some missing. The sample has about 220,000 clones; about four fifths are singletons. Sequencing used PBMCs or T cells enriched from blood (not recorded which). Receptors were obtained from a middle-aged woman with acute COVID-19.

This clone appeared once. This chain joins TRBV10-1 and TRBJ2-2; 7 nucleotides align to TRBD1. CDR3 length: 14 residues. Germline assignment: CDR1 WNHNN and CDR2 SYGVQD (reference sequence). The ends lost 6 bases at V and 4 bases at J; junction bases unmatched: 5. CDR3 nucleotide sequence: TGCGCCAGCAGGAGGGACAGACTCACCGGGGAGCTGTTTTTT. Residues: CASRRDRLTGELFF.

In DNA form, the CDR3 reads TGCGCCAGCAGCTTAGGGCAGGGGAGCGCAGATACGCAGTATTTT. It specifies CASSLGQGSADTQYF. The rearrangement joins TRBV5-1 to TRBJ2-3; D might be TRBD1 (6 bases). With 2 bases removed from V and 4 bases from J, the gap between germline ends came to 14 bases. Germline CDR1 SGHRS, CDR2 YFSETQ. There are 15 residues in the CDR3.

The chain carries TRBV18 and TRBJ1-5, with TRBD1 identical over 7 bases. V dropped 5 bases and J dropped 2; count of bases not matched to a gene: 3. The CDR3 has 14 amino acids. Looked up from germline, CDR1 is KGHSH and CDR2 is LQKENI. CDR3 coding DNA: TGTGCCAGCTCAACCACAGGGGGCAATCAGCCCCAGCATTTT. It translates to CASSTTGGNQPQHF.

The chain links TRBV18 to TRBJ1-1; D is perhaps TRBD1 (5 bases). The V end lost 6 bases, the J end lost 6 bases, and 11 bases lay between the germline ends. This CDR3 comprises 12 residues. The germline V gene has CDR1 KGHSH and CDR2 LQKENI. The chain's CDR3 is CASSLAGAEAFF. In DNA form, the CDR3 reads TGTGCCAGCTCCCTGGCGGGGGCTGAAGCTTTCTTT.

The chain has TRBV6-5 and TRBJ2-3; 7 bases agree with TRBD1. This CDR3 region has 14 residues. Germline V gives CDR1 MNHEY, CDR2 SVGAGI. J lost 3 bases, V lost 6 bases, and 6 bases had no gene match. Here the CDR3 reads CASSFGQETDTQYF. For the CDR3, the DNA is TGTGCCAGCAGCTTCGGACAGGAAACAGATACGCAGTATTTT.

V usage is TRBV18 and J usage is TRBJ2-2, with D possibly matching TRBD1 (7 bases). CDR3 size: 18 residues. The V and J ends lost 4 bases and 4 bases respectively, with 22 bases between them. Germline V gene data show CDR1 as KGHSH and CDR2 as LQKENI. This CDR3 is CASSLRGRGGGRTGELFF. The CDR3 DNA reads TGTGCCAGCTCACTTAGGGGACGAGGAGGGGGCCGCACCGGGGAGCTGTTTTTT. The variable domain in full, completed from reference TRBV18 and TRBJ2-2, reads NAGVMQNPRHLVRRRGQEARLRCSPMKGHSHVYWYRQLPEEGLKFMVYLQKENIIDESGMPKERFSAEFPKEGPSILRIQQVVRGDSAAYFCASSLRGRGGGRTGELFFGEGSRLTVL.

The DNA for the CDR3 is TGTGCCAGCAGCTCAAGAGCCCGTCGGGAGACCCAGTACTTC. This gives the protein CASSSRARRETQYF. V gene TRBV7-8 combines with J gene TRBJ2-5; D not certain. Germline-derived CDR1 and CDR2 are SGHVS and FQNEAQ. V was pared by 4 bases and J by 5 bases, with 14 bases between. There are 14 residues in the CDR3.

The chain couples TRBV15 to TRBJ1-6, with TRBD1 matching over 9 bases. CDR1 and CDR2 from the germline V gene are LNHNV and YYDKDF (reference sequence). Losses at the gene ends were 5 bases for V and 8 bases for J; bases not matched to a gene: 7. There are 15 residues in the CDR3. The CDR3 DNA reads TGTGCCACCAGCTCCCGGGACAGGGATTATTCACCCCTCCACTTT. The encoded protein is CATSSRDRDYSPLHF. Variable domain in full (rest from reference TRBV15 and TRBJ1-6): DAMVIQNPRYQVTQFGKPVTLSCSQTLNHNVMYWYQQKSSQAPKLLFHYYDKDFNNEADTPDNFQSRRPNTSFCFLDIRSPGLGDTAMYLCATSSRDRDYSPLHFGNGTRLTVT.

This chain joins TRBV5-6 and TRBJ2-7, with D uncertain. In germline, CDR1 is SGHDT, CDR2 YYEEEE. Trimming shortened V by 1 base and J by 3 bases, and 11 bases separated the two germline ends. This CDR3 region has 14 residues. The CDR3 bases are TGTGCCAGCAGCTTGCAGGCAAAACTCTACGAGCAGTACTTC. Encoded protein: CASSLQAKLYEQYF.

CDR3 sequence reads: CATSVAPSFMVSSGNTIYF. In nucleotides, the CDR3 is TGTGCCACCAGTGTAGCCCCATCTTTTATGGTTAGTTCTGGAAACACCATATATTTT. This chain uses TRBV24-1 with TRBJ1-3; D is undetermined. Trimming cost V 5 bases and J 1 base, with 23 bases left between them. Germline CDR1 and CDR2: KGHDR and SFDVKD. The CDR3 extends over 19 amino acids.

The chain recombines TRBV19 with TRBJ2-1, with 8 bases fitting TRBD2. Germline trimming cut 8 bases from V and 10 bases from J; bases unmatched to any gene: 7. CDR3 length: 12 residues. The germline V gene has CDR1 LNHDA and CDR2 SQIVND (reference sequence). The CDR3: CASGKRETEQFF. The CDR3 nucleotides are TGTGCCAGTGGGAAGCGGGAGACGGAGCAGTTCTTC.

The V and J genes are TRBV19 and TRBJ1-5, with D unclear. CDR1 and CDR2 (germline): LNHDA, SQIVND (reference sequence). The V end was cut by 1 base, the J end by 3 bases, with 10 bases between. The CDR3 covers 15 residues. This CDR3 is CASSIGVSNNQPQHF. The CDR3 DNA follows: TGTGCCAGTAGTATAGGAGTAAGTAACAATCAGCCCCAGCATTTT.

This clone was detected only once. The chain carries TRBV7-9 and TRBJ1-1; D remains ambiguous. The CDR3 covers 11 residues. Between the trimmed V and J ends, which lost 5 bases and 1 base, there was a span of 2 bases. Germline V CDR1 and CDR2: SEHNR, FQNEAQ (reference sequence). The CDR3 protein is CASSRNTEAFF. As DNA, the CDR3 is TGTGCCAGCAGCCGGAACACTGAAGCTTTCTTT.

The J gene is TRBJ2-1, the V gene TRBV7-2; D not resolved. From germline, CDR1 is SGHTA and CDR2 FQGNSA. This CDR3 is built from 14 residues. V lost 4 bases to trimming and J lost 6 bases, with 13 bases between them. CDR3 coding DNA: TGTGCCAGCAGCTCAGAGGTTCTGGTCAATGAGCAGTTCTTC. Amino acid sequence: CASSSEVLVNEQFF.

The chain joins TRBV7-9 to TRBJ1-1; a possible D gene is TRBD1 (5 bases). This CDR3 spans 16 amino acids. The V end was cut by 5 bases, the J end by 1 base, with 17 bases between. CDR1 is SEHNR and CDR2 is FQNEAQ in the germline V gene (reference sequence). CDR3 in DNA: TGTGCCAGCAGCCATATCTCCTCTCAGGGGAACACTGAAGCTTTCTTT. Residues: CASSHISSQGNTEAFF. Drawing the rest from reference TRBV7-9 and TRBJ1-1, the complete variable domain is DTGVSQNPRHKITKRGQNVTFRCDPISEHNRLYWYRQTLGQGPEFLTYFQNEAQLEKSRLLSDRFSAERPKGSFSTLEIQRTEQGDSAMYLCASSHISSQGNTEAFFGQGTRLTVV.

This sequence joins TRBV6-9 and TRBJ2-1; TRBD2 matches at 12 bases. Germline V gives CDR1 MNHGY, CDR2 SVAAGI. The ends lost 11 bases at V and 0 bases at J; junction bases unmatched: 11. This CDR3 contains 17 residues. The CDR3 region has the DNA TGTGCCGCCCCGGGGACTAGCGGGCCTAGCTCCTACAATGAGCAGTTCTTC. Translated, it gives CAAPGTSGPSSYNEQFF.

V usage is TRBV7-9 and J usage is TRBJ2-7; 10 positions agree with TRBD1. After removal of 3 bases from V and 8 bases from J, the junction contained 4 bases not matched to a gene. Germline V gene sequence: CDR1 SEHNR, CDR2 FQNEAQ (reference sequence). The CDR3 contains 13 residues. The CDR3 DNA sequence: TGTGCCAGCAGCTTCCGGGACAGGGGACAGCAGTACTTC. This codes for CASSFRDRGQQYF.

A few counts support this clone. The chain employs TRBV4-1 and TRBJ2-7; D is perhaps TRBD1 (6 bases). CDR1 MGHRA and CDR2 YSYEKL come from the germline V gene. This CDR3 is 16 amino acids long. V was trimmed by 3 bases and J by 7 bases, leaving 22 bases between them. The CDR3, as DNA: TGCGCCAGCAGCCATCCTAGACAGGCTTTGACCCGGGAGCAGTACTTC. Translation: CASSHPRQALTREQYF.

V is TRBV25-1 and J is TRBJ1-1; D unresolved. CDR1 and CDR2 (germline): MGHDK, SYGVNS. Trimming shortened V by 7 bases and J by 7 bases, and 10 bases separated the two germline ends. The CDR3 sequence is 11 residues long. The chain's CDR3 is CASTLGVEAFF. CDR3 nucleotide sequence: TGTGCCAGCACCTTAGGAGTTGAAGCTTTCTTT.

This clone came up a few times. The chain carries TRBV5-3 and TRBJ1-5, with a tentative D call TRBD1 (6 bases). TRBV5-3 qualifies as an ORF whose function is uncertain. CDR3 length: 14 amino acids. The V and J ends lost 9 bases and 0 bases respectively, with 13 bases between them. The CDR3 loop reads CAMPQGNSNQPQHF. The CDR3 DNA sequence: TGTGCCATGCCACAGGGAAATAGCAATCAGCCCCAGCATTTT.

The CDR3 region is CASSLALHRVGGYTF. CDR3 nucleotide sequence: TGTGCCAGCAGTTTAGCCCTACACAGGGTCGGTGGCTACACCTTC. V and J are TRBV6-5 and TRBJ1-2, with D tentatively TRBD1 (6 bases). Trimming pared 4 bases from V and 7 bases from J, leaving 19 bases between. There are 15 residues in the CDR3. CDR1 and CDR2 from the germline V gene are MNHEY and SVGAGI.

The rearrangement links TRBV6-4 to TRBJ2-1; 10 positions match TRBD2. The CDR3 is made up of 15 amino acids. Germline lookup yields CDR1 MRHNA and CDR2 SNTAGT. V shed 7 bases and J 9 bases; nucleotides not matched to a gene: 12. The CDR3 DNA reads TGTGCCAGCACGAAGCTAGCGGGAGTACCCGGTGAGCAGTTCTTC. Amino acid sequence: CASTKLAGVPGEQFF.

Only a few counts were recorded for this clone. The rearrangement uses TRBV12-3 or TRBV12-4 and TRBJ2-7; TRBD2 aligns across 10 bases. The CDR3 covers 13 residues. With V trimmed by 2 bases and J by 6 bases, 1 base remained unmatched. DNA of the CDR3: TGTGCCAGCAGTTTAAGCGGGGGGGCCGAGCAGTACTTC. It translates to CASSLSGGAEQYF.

This clone has more than one count but fewer than ten. This chain links TRBV18 with TRBJ1-2; D is possibly TRBD1 (5 bases). The ends were cut back, 3 bases at V and 6 bases at J, with 11 bases in the middle. The CDR3 has 13 amino acids. Per germline, CDR1 KGHSH and CDR2 LQKENI. CDR3 DNA: TGTGCCAGCTCACCCATCCGGGGGGATGGCTACACCTTC. It specifies CASSPIRGDGYTF.

This chain joins TRBV4-1 and TRBJ1-1, with D possibly TRBD1 on 6 matching bases. V lost 2 bases to trimming and J lost 1 base, with 11 bases between them. Germline V gene data show CDR1 as MGHRA and CDR2 as YSYEKL. CDR3 length: 15 amino acids. CDR3 in amino acids: CASSQPRGKNTEAFF. The CDR3, as DNA: TGCGCCAGCAGCCAACCCAGGGGAAAGAACACTGAAGCTTTCTTT.

This clone was detected only once. This chain joins TRBV30 and TRBJ1-5; D perhaps matches TRBD1 (5 bases). V dropped 3 bases and J dropped 3 bases, with 15 bases sitting between them. Germline V gene lookup returns CDR1 GTSNPN and CDR2 SVGIG (reference sequence). The CDR3 sequence is 15 residues long. Here the CDR3 DNA reads TGTGCCTGGAGGTCACAGGCAACTATCAATCAGCCCCAGCATTTT. Protein: CAWRSQATINQPQHF. Drawing the rest from reference TRBV30 and TRBJ1-5, the complete variable domain is SQTIHQWPATLVQPVGSPLSLECTVEGTSNPNLYWYRQAAGRGLQLLFYSVGIGQISSEVPQNLSASRPQDRQFILSSKKLLLSDSGFYLCAWRSQATINQPQHFGDGTRLSIL.

The chain has TRBV18 and TRBJ1-6; tentatively, D is TRBD1 (5 bases). Germline V gene sequence: CDR1 KGHSH, CDR2 LQKENI. V lost 6 bases and J 5 bases, leaving 11 bases between the germline ends. CDR3 length: 14 residues. The CDR3 spells CASSPGQDNSPLHF. DNA of the CDR3: TGTGCCAGCTCTCCAGGACAAGATAATTCACCCCTCCACTTT.

This rearrangement joins TRBV5-1 to TRBJ2-1, with 11 positions matching TRBD2. Germline loops: CDR1 SGHRS, CDR2 YFSETQ. The trim removed 8 bases at V and 4 bases at J, leaving 8 bases unmatched. This CDR3 is 15 amino acids long. CDR3 nucleotide sequence: TGCGCCAGTGTCTTGGGACTAGCGGCATACAATGAGCAGTTCTTC. This sequence encodes CASVLGLAAYNEQFF.